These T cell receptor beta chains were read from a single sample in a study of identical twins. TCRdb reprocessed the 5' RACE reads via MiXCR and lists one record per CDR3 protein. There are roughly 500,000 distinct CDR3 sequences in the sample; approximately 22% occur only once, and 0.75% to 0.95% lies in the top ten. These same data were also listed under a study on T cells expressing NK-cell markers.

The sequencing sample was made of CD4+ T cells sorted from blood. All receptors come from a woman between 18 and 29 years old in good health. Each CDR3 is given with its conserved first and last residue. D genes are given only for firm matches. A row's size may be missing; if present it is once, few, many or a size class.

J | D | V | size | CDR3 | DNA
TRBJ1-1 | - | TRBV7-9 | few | CASSEKQAFF | TGTGCCAGCAGCGAGAAACAAGCTTTCTTT
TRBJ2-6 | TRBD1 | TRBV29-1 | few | CSVEDLGTGGTGANVLTF | TGCAGCGTTGAAGATCTGGGGACAGGGGGGACTGGGGCCAACGTCCTGACTTTC
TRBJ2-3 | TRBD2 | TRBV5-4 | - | CASRGGGADTQYF | TGTGCCAGCAGGGGCGGGGGGGCAGATACGCAGTATTTT
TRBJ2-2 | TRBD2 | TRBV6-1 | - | CASSSGRMSGELFF | TGTGCCAGCAGTAGCGGGAGGATGTCCGGGGAGCTGTTTTTT
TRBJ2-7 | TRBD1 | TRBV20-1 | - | CSALRQGSYEQYF | TGCAGTGCTCTTCGACAGGGCTCCTACGAGCAGTACTTC
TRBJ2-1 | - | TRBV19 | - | CASSTGLDNEQFF | TGTGCCAGTAGTACCGGACTGGACAATGAGCAGTTCTTC
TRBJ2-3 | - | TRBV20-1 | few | CSARKYTDTQYF | TGCAGTGCTAGGAAGTATACAGATACGCAGTATTTT
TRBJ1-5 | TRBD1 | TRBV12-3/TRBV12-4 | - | CASSSGGWGNQPQHF | TGTGCCAGCAGTTCAGGGGGATGGGGCAATCAGCCCCAGCATTTT
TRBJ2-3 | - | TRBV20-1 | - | CSALLGKSTDTQYF | TGCAGTGCTCTCTTAGGCAAAAGCACAGATACGCAGTATTTT
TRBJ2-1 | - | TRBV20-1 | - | CSAPGDSYNEQFF | TGCAGTGCTCCGGGGGACTCCTACAATGAGCAGTTCTTC
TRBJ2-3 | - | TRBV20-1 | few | CSARDAGVEIDTQYF | TGCAGTGCTAGAGACGCGGGCGTGGAAATAGATACGCAGTATTTT
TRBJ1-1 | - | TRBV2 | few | CASRVDSANTEAFF | TGTGCCAGCAGGGTGGACAGCGCGAACACTGAAGCTTTCTTT
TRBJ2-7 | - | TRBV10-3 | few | CAIRRGIGEQYF | TGTGCCATCAGAAGGGGAATAGGCGAGCAGTACTTC
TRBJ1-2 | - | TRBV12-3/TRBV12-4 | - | CASSPGLGGKVITF | TGTGCCAGCAGCCCTGGGTTAGGTGGGAAGGTTATCACCTTC
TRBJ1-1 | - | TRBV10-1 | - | CASSESRPSGNTEAFF | TGCGCCAGCAGTGAGTCTCGACCTTCCGGGAACACTGAAGCTTTCTTT
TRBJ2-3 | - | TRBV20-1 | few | CSASLGAGTDTQYF | TGCAGTGCTAGTCTTGGTGCGGGCACGGATACGCAGTATTTT
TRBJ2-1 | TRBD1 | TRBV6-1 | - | CASRSDRYNEQFF | TGTGCCAGCAGATCGGACAGGTACAATGAGCAGTTCTTC
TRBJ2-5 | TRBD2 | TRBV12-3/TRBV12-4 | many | CASSIAGTRMSGTQYF | TGTGCCAGCAGTATCGCCGGGACTAGAATGAGCGGGACCCAGTACTTC
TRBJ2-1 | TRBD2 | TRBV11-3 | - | CASSLTPSGEYNEQFF | TGTGCCAGCAGCTTAACCCCTAGCGGGGAGTACAATGAGCAGTTCTTC
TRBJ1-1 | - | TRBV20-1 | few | CSASKGGANTEAFF | TGCAGTGCTAGTAAAGGAGGGGCGAACACTGAAGCTTTCTTT
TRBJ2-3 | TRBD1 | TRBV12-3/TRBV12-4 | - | CASSFSLDRVGDTQYF | TGTGCCAGCAGTTTTAGCCTGGACAGGGTAGGAGATACGCAGTATTTT
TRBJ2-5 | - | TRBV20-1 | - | CSARDLGRAVQETQYF | TGCAGTGCTAGAGATTTGGGGCGGGCCGTACAAGAGACCCAGTACTTC
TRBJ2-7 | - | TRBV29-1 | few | CSVQRTEPYEQYF | TGCAGCGTGCAGCGGACAGAACCATACGAGCAGTACTTC
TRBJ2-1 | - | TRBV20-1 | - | CSPRGGANYNEQFF | TGCAGTCCCAGGGGGGGGGCCAACTACAATGAGCAGTTCTTC
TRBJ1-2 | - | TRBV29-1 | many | CSDRYDYGYTF | TGCAGCGATAGGTACGACTATGGCTACACCTTC
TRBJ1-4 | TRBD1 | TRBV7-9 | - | CASSFTGTGGEKLFF | TGTGCCAGCAGCTTTACGGGGACAGGGGGTGAAAAACTGTTTTTT
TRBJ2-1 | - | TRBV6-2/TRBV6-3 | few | CASSWVRYNEQFF | TGTGCCAGCAGCTGGGTAAGGTACAATGAGCAGTTCTTC
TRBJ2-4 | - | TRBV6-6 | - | CASSYKPVLQYF | TGTGCCAGCAGTTATAAACCCGTTCTTCAGTACTTC
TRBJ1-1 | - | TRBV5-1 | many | CASSNGLIREAFF | TGCGCCAGCAGCAACGGACTCATCCGGGAAGCTTTCTTT
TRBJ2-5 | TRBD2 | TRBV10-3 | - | CAIKGLAEQETQYF | TGTGCCATCAAGGGGCTAGCGGAGCAAGAGACCCAGTACTTC
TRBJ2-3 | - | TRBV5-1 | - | CASSLSEFQDTQYF | TGCGCCAGCAGCTTGTCGGAATTTCAGGATACGCAGTATTTT
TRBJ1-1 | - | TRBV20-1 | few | CSAGGPGIANTEAFF | TGCAGTGCCGGGGGCCCGGGGATAGCTAACACTGAAGCTTTCTTT
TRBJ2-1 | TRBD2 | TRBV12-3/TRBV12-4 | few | CATRGGLYNEQFF | TGTGCCACTCGGGGGGGGCTATACAATGAGCAGTTCTTC
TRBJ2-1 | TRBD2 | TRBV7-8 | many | CASSPRTSGYNEQFF | TGTGCCAGCAGCCCGAGGACTAGCGGCTACAATGAGCAGTTCTTC
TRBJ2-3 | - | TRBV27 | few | CASSYTASTDTQYF | TGTGCCAGCAGCTATACTGCTAGCACAGATACGCAGTATTTT
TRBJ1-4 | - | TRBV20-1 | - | CSARETTATNEKLFF | TGCAGTGCTAGAGAGACGACGGCAACTAATGAAAAACTGTTTTTT
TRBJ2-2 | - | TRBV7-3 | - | CASSTYKSTGELFF | TGTGCCAGCAGCACGTACAAATCCACCGGGGAGCTGTTTTTT
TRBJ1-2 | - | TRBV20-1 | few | CSAYSPTANYGYTF | TGCAGTGCGTATTCCCCGACAGCTAACTATGGCTACACCTTC
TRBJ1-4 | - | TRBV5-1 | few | CASSLGVVNEKLFF | TGCGCCAGCAGCTTGGGTGTGGTGAATGAAAAACTGTTTTTT
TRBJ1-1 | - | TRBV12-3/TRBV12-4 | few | CASSFGQIEAFF | TGTGCCAGCAGTTTTGGACAGATTGAAGCTTTCTTT
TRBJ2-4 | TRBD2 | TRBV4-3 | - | CASSPTGGGRAKNIQYF | TGCGCCAGCAGCCCAACCGGCGGGGGGCGTGCCAAAAACATTCAGTACTTC
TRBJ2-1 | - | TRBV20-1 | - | CSARGLHSNEQFF | TGCAGTGCTAGAGGACTGCACTCGAATGAGCAGTTCTTC